A single sample gave rise to the 21 T cell receptor beta chains below, sequenced in a study of blood T cell repertoires in COVID-19. Sequencing used immunoSEQ multiplex PCR; TCRdb keeps in-frame clones, though not all of them. In the table there are 150,000 to 200,000 clones, 84% of which are singletons. The sample taken for sequencing was PBMCs or T cells enriched from blood (not recorded which). These receptors came from a man aged 45 to 65 who had recovered from COVID-19.

V gene TRBV13 combines with J gene TRBJ1-3; D unclear. CDR1 is PRHDT, CDR2 FYEKMQ, per germline (reference sequence). The CDR3 spans 14 residues. The germline V and J ends were trimmed by 6 bases and 5 bases, with 14 bases remaining between them. The CDR3 spells CASRSATARNTIYF. Written as DNA, the CDR3 is TGTGCCAGCAGGTCCGCCACAGCCCGAAACACCATATATTTT.

This chain links TRBV24-1 with TRBJ2-6; 10 bases are a match to TRBD1. After removal of 5 bases from V and 2 bases from J, the junction contained 8 bases not matched to a gene. Germline lookup yields CDR1 KGHDR and CDR2 SFDVKD. This CDR3 has 18 amino acids. CDR3 sequence (DNA): TGTGCCACCAGTGTAGGGGACAGGGGAACGCCTGGGGCCAACGTCCTGACTTTC. It specifies CATSVGDRGTPGANVLTF.

This clone was seen once. The genes are TRBV5-1 and TRBJ2-5; tentative D call: TRBD2 (6 bases). V lost 3 bases and J lost 1, with 16 bases in between. Germline V gives CDR1 SGHRS, CDR2 YFSETQ. The length of the CDR3 is 16 residues. CDR3 nucleotides: TGCGCCAGCAGCTCCAGGGACTCAACCTTCCAAGAGACCCAGTACTTC. It specifies CASSSRDSTFQETQYF.

J is TRBJ1-1 and V is TRBV10-2, with TRBD1 identical over 12 bases. This CDR3 region has 15 residues. J was trimmed by 3 bases and V by 6 bases; bases with no gene match: 5. Per germline, CDR1 WSHSY and CDR2 SAAADI. The CDR3 loop is CASRGQGAAYTEAFF. Written as DNA, the CDR3 is TGCGCCAGCAGGGGACAGGGGGCGGCCTACACTGAAGCTTTCTTT.

This chain joins TRBV7-6 and TRBJ2-5; 10 positions agree with TRBD1. CDR1 SGHVS and CDR2 FNYEAQ come from the germline V gene. The CDR3 extends over 15 amino acids. V trimming: 4 bases; J trimming: 5 bases; junction bases outside the gene matches: 7. The CDR3 bases are TGTGCCAGCAGCTGGGACAGGGGTCGTTTCGAGACCCAGTACTTC. Its translation is CASSWDRGRFETQYF.

CDR3 sequence reads: CASSSTRGGYTF. The CDR3 bases are TGTGCCAGCAGTTCCACCCGGGGTGGCTACACCTTC. V gene TRBV6-5 combines with J gene TRBJ1-2; D unresolved. Germline CDR1 is MNHEY and CDR2 is SVGAGI. The CDR3 sequence is 12 residues long. Trimming removed 4 bases at V and 7 bases at J, with 10 bases between.

This rearrangement joins TRBV4-1 to TRBJ1-3; 8 positions match TRBD1. The trim removed 1 base at V and 3 bases at J, leaving 5 bases unmatched. Germline V lookup: CDR1 MGHRA, CDR2 YSYEKL. The CDR3 length is 16 residues. CDR3 sequence: CASSQATGGYGNTIYF. The CDR3 nucleotides are TGCGCCAGCAGCCAAGCTACAGGGGGTTATGGAAACACCATATATTTT.

The rearrangement joins TRBV28 to TRBJ2-4, with TRBD1 as a possible D gene (5 bases). From germline, CDR1 is MDHEN and CDR2 SYDVKM. V was shortened by 3 bases and J by 0 bases, with 9 bases between the two germline ends. CDR3 size: 15 residues. CDR3 amino acids: CASSFTGVAKNIQYF. In DNA form, the CDR3 reads TGTGCCAGCAGTTTTACAGGTGTAGCCAAAAACATTCAGTACTTC.

The chain employs TRBV19 and TRBJ1-2, with no clear D. Trimming removed 6 bases at V and 4 bases at J, with 18 bases between. The CDR3 has 15 amino acids. Germline V gene data show CDR1 as LNHDA and CDR2 as SQIVND (reference sequence). The chain's CDR3 is CASSHPPGGSYGYTF. CDR3 DNA: TGTGCCAGTAGCCATCCCCCGGGCGGGAGCTATGGCTACACCTTC.

V usage is TRBV2 and J usage is TRBJ1-6, with TRBD1 matching over 10 bases. V lost 6 bases, J lost 7 bases, and 3 bases stayed unmatched. This CDR3 spans 14 amino acids. Germline V gene lookup returns CDR1 SNHLY and CDR2 FYNNEI. DNA of the CDR3: TGTGCCAGCAGCCAGGACAGGGGGAATTCACCCCTCCACTTT. Translated: CASSQDRGNSPLHF.

This chain joins TRBV23-1 and TRBJ2-5; the D is unclear. TRBV23-1 has ORF status, its function being uncertain. Trimming pared 4 bases from V and 6 bases from J, leaving 9 bases between. The CDR3 loop spans 12 amino acids. In DNA form, the CDR3 reads TGCGCCAGCAGTCCCCCGCGCCAGACCCAGTACTTC. Residues: CASSPPRQTQYF.

The gene calls are TRBV7-2 and TRBJ2-7; possibly TRBD1 for D (5 bases). The CDR3 extends over 15 amino acids. V dropped 1 base and J dropped 6 bases, with 16 bases sitting between them. Germline CDR1 is SGHTA and CDR2 is FQGNSA. The CDR3 spells CASSLGQGFHGEQYF. DNA for the CDR3: TGTGCCAGCAGCTTAGGCCAGGGCTTTCATGGCGAGCAGTACTTC.

The V call is TRBV5-1, the J call TRBJ2-3, with 13 nucleotides matching TRBD2. V gave up 7 bases and J gave up 6 bases; unmatched junction bases: 5. CDR3 size: 14 residues. Germline V lookup: CDR1 SGHRS, CDR2 YFSETQ. The chain's CDR3 is CASQTSGGADTQYF. The CDR3, as DNA: TGCGCCAGCCAAACTAGCGGGGGGGCTGATACGCAGTATTTT. The variable domain in full, with the rest retrieved from reference TRBV5-1 and TRBJ2-3, is KAGVTQTPRYLIKTRGQQVTLSCSPISGHRSVSWYQQTPGQGLQFLFEYFSETQRNKGNFPGRFSGRQFSNSRSEMNVSTLELGDSALYLCASQTSGGADTQYFGPGTRLTVL.

CDR3: CASRYGGDTQYF. The CDR3 DNA follows: TGTGCCAGCAGGTATGGGGGGGATACGCAGTATTTT. The gene calls are TRBV5-6 and TRBJ2-3; possible D gene TRBD2, 6 bases. The CDR3 runs to 12 residues. Looked up from germline, CDR1 is SGHDT and CDR2 is YYEEEE. Trimming removed 5 bases from V and 6 bases from J, with 10 bases in between.

This sequence joins TRBV3-1 (or the pseudogene TRBV3-2) and TRBJ1-4, with D unclear. Germline V CDR1 and CDR2: LGHDT, YNNKEL (reference sequence). Trimming cost V 4 bases and J 4 bases, with 10 bases left between them. The CDR3 totals 14 residues. Written as DNA, the CDR3 is TGTGCCAGCAGCCTTTCGGGAAATAATGAAAAACTGTTTTTT. Its translation: CASSLSGNNEKLFF.

The chain combines TRBV24-1 with TRBJ2-5, with 9 bases identical to TRBD1. The junction had 7 bases not matched to a gene; V was cut back by 5 bases and J by 4 bases. This CDR3 spans 15 amino acids. Germline V gives CDR1 KGHDR, CDR2 SFDVKD. The CDR3 region is CATSVPPGQGETQYF. In nucleotides, the CDR3 is TGTGCCACCAGTGTTCCTCCGGGACAGGGAGAGACCCAGTACTTC.

This rearrangement joins TRBV10-2 to TRBJ1-5; tentatively, D is TRBD1 (5 bases). CDR1 WSHSY and CDR2 SAAADI come from the germline V gene. Deletions cut 5 bases from V and 4 bases from J, with 9 bases between. There are 13 residues in the CDR3. The CDR3 nucleotides are TGCGCCAGCAGTATGGGGGGGAATCAGCCCCAGCATTTT. Amino acid sequence: CASSMGGNQPQHF.

The V call is TRBV19, the J call TRBJ2-1; 9 bases line up with TRBD2. The V segment lost 1 base and the J segment 9 bases; nucleotides outside the gene matches: 7. The CDR3 runs to 15 residues. The germline CDR1 and CDR2 sequences are LNHDA and SQIVND (reference sequence). The CDR3 DNA reads TGTGCCAGTAGTATAGGAAGGGCTAGCGGGACTGAGCAGTTCTTC. It encodes CASSIGRASGTEQFF.

The V gene is TRBV3-1 (or the pseudogene TRBV3-2), the J gene TRBJ1-4; D is unclear. The CDR3 contains 15 residues. Germline V lookup: CDR1 LGHDT, CDR2 YNNKEL (reference sequence). V was trimmed by 0 bases and J by 5 bases, leaving 10 bases between them. The CDR3 nucleotides read TGTGCCAGCAGCCAAGACCGCCAGGTGAATGAAAAACTGTTTTTT. This codes for CASSQDRQVNEKLFF.

The chain combines TRBV28 with TRBJ1-1; unclear D gene. V shed 4 bases and J shed 0 bases, with 3 bases lying between them. Germline lookup yields CDR1 MDHEN and CDR2 SYDVKM. This CDR3 comprises 12 residues. The DNA of the CDR3 is TGTGCCAGCAGTTCAGTGAACACTGAAGCTTTCTTT. This sequence encodes CASSSVNTEAFF.

The chain carries TRBV7-9 and TRBJ1-5; D not resolved. Trimming took 3 bases from V and 5 from J, leaving 11 bases between them. The CDR3 is 14 amino acids. The V gene's germline CDR1 is SEHNR and CDR2 FQNEAQ (reference sequence). The CDR3 loop is CASSLSGGDQPQHF. Written as DNA, the CDR3 is TGTGCCAGCAGCTTGTCGGGTGGAGATCAGCCCCAGCATTTT.